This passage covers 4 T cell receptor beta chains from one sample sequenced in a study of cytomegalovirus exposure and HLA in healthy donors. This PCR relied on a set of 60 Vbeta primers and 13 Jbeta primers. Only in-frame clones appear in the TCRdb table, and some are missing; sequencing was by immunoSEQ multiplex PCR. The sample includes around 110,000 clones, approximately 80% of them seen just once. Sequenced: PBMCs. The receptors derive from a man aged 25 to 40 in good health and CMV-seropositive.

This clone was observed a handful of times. Here the CDR3 reads CASSQQGNEQFF. CDR3 bases: TGTGCCAGCAGCCAACAGGGCAATGAGCAGTTCTTC. The chain couples TRBV5-6 to TRBJ2-1, with D possibly TRBD1 on 6 matching bases. Germline CDR1 reads SGHDT; CDR2 reads YYEEEE. The CDR3 contains 12 residues. Deletions cut 4 bases from V and 6 bases from J, with 8 bases between.

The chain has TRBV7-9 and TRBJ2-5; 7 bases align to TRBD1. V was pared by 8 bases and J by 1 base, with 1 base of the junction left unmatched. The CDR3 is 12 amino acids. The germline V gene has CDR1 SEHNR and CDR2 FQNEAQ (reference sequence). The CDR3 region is CASDRVQETQYF. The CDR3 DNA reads TGTGCCAGCGACAGGGTCCAAGAGACCCAGTACTTC.

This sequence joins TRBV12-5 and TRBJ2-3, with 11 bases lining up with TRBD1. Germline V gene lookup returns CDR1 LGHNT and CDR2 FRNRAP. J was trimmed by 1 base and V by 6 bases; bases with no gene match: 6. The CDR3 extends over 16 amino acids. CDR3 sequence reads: CASGKDRGRGTDTQYF. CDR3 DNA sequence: TGTGCTAGTGGCAAGGACAGGGGGCGAGGCACAGATACGCAGTATTTT. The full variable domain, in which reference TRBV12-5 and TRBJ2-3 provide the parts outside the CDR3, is DARVTQTPRHKVTEMGQEVTMRCQPILGHNTVFWYRQTMMQGLELLAYFRNRAPLDDSGMPKDRFSAEMPDATLATLKIQPSEPRDSAVYFCASGKDRGRGTDTQYFGPGTRLTVL.

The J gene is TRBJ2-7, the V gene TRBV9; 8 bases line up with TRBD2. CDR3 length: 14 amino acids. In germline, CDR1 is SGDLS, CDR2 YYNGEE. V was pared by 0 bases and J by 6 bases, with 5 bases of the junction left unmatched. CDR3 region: CASSVAGLAGEQYF. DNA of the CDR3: TGTGCCAGCAGCGTAGCTGGACTAGCTGGCGAGCAGTACTTC. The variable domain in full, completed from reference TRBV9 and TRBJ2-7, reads DSGVTQTPKHLITATGQRVTLRCSPRSGDLSVYWYQQSLDQGLQFLIQYYNGEERAKGNILERFSAQQFPDLHSELNLSSLELGDSALYFCASSVAGLAGEQYFGPGTRLTVT.